The entry below describes one T cell receptor (beta chain). Its cognate antigen is unknown. Measured with immunoSEQ multiplex PCR; TCRdb has only the in-frame clones, and not every one. The sample consists of more than 1.2 million clones, 98% to 99% of them appearing once. The data were obtained in a study of shared clonotypes between healthy human individuals. As for the study in general: Donors had three CD4 naive, three CD4 memory, two CD8 naive and one CD8 memory plate apiece.

It was into CD45RA+ naive and CD45RA-negative memory subsets that the CD4+ cells were split. Study outcomes and limitations: Estimated clonotype richness was generally higher in naive than memory subsets.

Sequencing used naive CD4+ T cells sorted from blood. Subset specified: CD45RA+ positively selected. This TCR was sampled from a man aged 25 to 40 in good health.

CDR3 DNA: TGTGCCAGCAGCAAGGTGGACAGGCCTCCCAATGAGCAGTTCTTC. Protein: CASSKVDRPPNEQFF. The chain joins TRBV21-1 to TRBJ2-1; TRBD1, as called in the table, went unchecked against the DNA. TRBV21-1 is a pseudogene segment. The CDR3 has 15 amino acids.